This entry is about one TCR beta chain. Authors' methods: By means of reference gene primer amplification, nucleated cell counts were estimated. TCRdb's copy holds only in-frame clones and misses some; the assay was immunoSEQ multiplex PCR. For V, J and clone size, that table is used; D and trimming come from the DNA. The profile shows roughly 76,000 clones, around 75% of them singletons. With V trimmed by 6 bases and J by 7 bases, 10 bases remained unmatched. Germline assignment: CDR1 MNHEY and CDR2 SVGAGI. The CDR3 loop spans 15 amino acids. The sample originates from a study of blood T cell repertoires in COVID-19. Study details: Donors in the United States, Italy and Spain gave samples during acute or convalescent COVID-19. T cells, B-cell-depleted T cells, or PBMCs provided the cDNA or gDNA that served as material.

The source of this sequence is a man in his 70s with acute or convalescent COVID-19. Sequencing was done on a sample of peripheral blood. The chain employs TRBV6-5 and TRBJ1-5, with 9 bases lining up with TRBD1. CDR3 sequence reads: CASRLQGANGQPQHF. The CDR3 DNA reads as TGTGCCAGCAGGTTACAGGGGGCGAATGGACAGCCCCAGCATTTT.